Listed here are 26 T cell receptor beta chains from one sample, sequenced in a study of T cells after yellow fever vaccination. One entry per CDR3 protein results from TCRdb running MiXCR on the 5' RACE reads. The sample lists around 530,000 distinct CDR3 sequences, 17% occurring once. Sequenced here: PBMCs, sampled less than 6 days after the first yellow fever vaccination. Receptor source: a man younger than 30 who received the YFV17D yellow fever vaccine.

This clonotype was counted a few times. The J gene is TRBJ2-3, the V gene TRBV20-1, with TRBD2 identical over 8 bases. After removal of 6 bases from V and 2 bases from J, the junction contained 10 bases not matched to a gene. The CDR3 has 15 amino acids. Per germline, CDR1 DFQATT and CDR2 SNEGSKA (reference sequence). The CDR3 DNA reads as TGCAGTGCGATGGGGCGGCGGGGGGACACAGATACGCAGTATTTT. Its translation is CSAMGRRGDTDTQYF.

This clonotype was counted between two and nine times. The rearrangement uses TRBV12-3 or TRBV12-4 and TRBJ1-4, with no clear D. The CDR3 spans 13 residues. With 6 bases removed from V and 5 bases from J, the gap between germline ends came to 10 bases. The DNA for the CDR3 is TGTGCCAGCAGGTGGAGTATAAATGAAAAACTGTTTTTT. This translates into CASRWSINEKLFF.

The chain carries TRBV20-1 and TRBJ2-1; D gene uncertain. The ends were cut back, 0 bases at V and 15 bases at J, with 12 bases in the middle. The CDR3 has 11 amino acids. Germline V gene data show CDR1 as DFQATT and CDR2 as SNEGSKA (reference sequence). The chain's CDR3 is CSAREGIKRFF. DNA of the CDR3: TGCAGTGCTAGAGAAGGGATAAAAAGGTTCTTC.

The chain joins TRBV6-2 or TRBV6-3 to TRBJ2-5; D might be TRBD2 (5 bases). Germline CDR1 MNHEY, CDR2 SVGEGT. V was clipped by 4 bases and J by 5 bases, with 11 bases between them. The CDR3 is 13 amino acids. CDR3 in DNA: TGTGCCAGCAGTTGGTCTAGCCGGGAGACCCAGTACTTC. This translates into CASSWSSRETQYF.

The chain employs TRBV12-5 and TRBJ2-3; weak D call: TRBD1 (5 bases). Germline CDR1 is LGHNT and CDR2 is FRNRAP. The length of the CDR3 is 13 residues. The V end lost 6 bases, the J end lost 6 bases, and 13 bases lay between the germline ends. The CDR3 sequence: CASGGTGFDTQYF. In DNA, the CDR3 is TGTGCTAGTGGCGGCACAGGATTTGATACGCAGTATTTT.

CDR3 amino acids: CATSRDRETVLYSNQPQHF. The CDR3, as DNA: TGTGCCACCAGCAGAGACCGGGAGACTGTTTTGTATAGCAATCAGCCCCAGCATTTT. This chain joins TRBV15 and TRBJ1-5; no clear D. Germline values: CDR1 LNHNV, CDR2 YYDKDF (reference sequence). The CDR3 consists of 19 residues. Deletions cut 0 bases from V and 0 bases from J, with 18 bases between.

This clonotype was recorded at least ten times. The chain recombines TRBV29-1 with TRBJ2-5; either TRBD1 or TRBD2 may supply D (6 bases each). The germline V gene encodes CDR1 SQVTM and CDR2 ANQGSEA. Deletions cut 4 bases from V and 3 bases from J, with 15 bases between. The CDR3 runs to 14 residues. The CDR3 is CSVVVSRGEETQYF. CDR3 DNA sequence: TGCAGCGTTGTCGTCTCGAGGGGGGAAGAGACCCAGTACTTC.

This clonotype was observed a few times. In nucleotides, the CDR3 is TGCGCCAGCAGCCACGGAGAGGCCCGCACCGGGGAGCTGTTTTTT. It codes for CASSHGEARTGELFF. This chain links TRBV4-1 with TRBJ2-2, with no clear D. The length of the CDR3 is 15 residues. The V gene's germline CDR1 is MGHRA and CDR2 YSYEKL. With 3 bases removed from V and 4 bases from J, the gap between germline ends came to 12 bases.

This clonotype has only a few counts. The chain links TRBV5-1 to TRBJ2-7, with 7 bases aligning to TRBD2. The CDR3 totals 15 residues. J gave up 2 bases and V 6 bases, and 11 bases lay outside the gene matches. Germline lookup yields CDR1 SGHRS and CDR2 YFSETQ. CDR3 nucleotides: TGCGCCAGCAAGTATCCGGGGGGTCCAACCTACGAGCAGTACTTC. This codes for CASKYPGGPTYEQYF.

This clonotype appeared many times. The chain recombines TRBV12-3 or TRBV12-4 with TRBJ2-1, with TRBD2 as a possible D gene (6 bases). The length of the CDR3 is 12 residues. Trimming removed 6 bases from V and 9 bases from J, with 12 bases in between. The CDR3 bases are TGTGCCAGCAGCTTGGGGGGTCCTGAGCAGTTCTTC. This translates into CASSLGGPEQFF.

V gene TRBV3-1 combines with J gene TRBJ2-7; D is possibly TRBD2 (5 bases). V was clipped by 5 bases and J by 0 bases, with 8 bases between them. CDR1 is LGHDT, CDR2 YNNKEL, per germline (reference sequence). The CDR3 is made up of 13 amino acids. CDR3 in amino acids: CASSTRGSYEQYF. The CDR3 coding sequence is TGTGCCAGCAGCACCCGGGGCTCCTACGAGCAGTACTTC.

The V call is TRBV6-5, the J call TRBJ2-3, with a tentative D call TRBD2 (5 bases). The CDR3 loop spans 15 amino acids. The V end lost 2 bases, the J end lost 5 bases, and 14 bases lay between the germline ends. CDR1 MNHEY and CDR2 SVGAGI come from the germline V gene. CDR3 residues: CASSYRASTRDTQYF. The CDR3 nucleotides are TGTGCCAGCAGTTACAGGGCTAGCACCAGAGATACGCAGTATTTT.

The chain couples TRBV4-2 to TRBJ1-2; D possibly corresponds to TRBD1 (5 bases). Trimming shortened V by 0 bases and J by 4 bases, and 9 bases separated the two germline ends. This CDR3 is 14 amino acids long. The germline V gene has CDR1 LGHNA and CDR2 YNFKEQ. In nucleotides, the CDR3 is TGTGCCAGCAGCCAAGAATCGACAGTCTATGGCTACACCTTC. It codes for CASSQESTVYGYTF.

V and J are TRBV5-5 and TRBJ1-1; no clear D gene. The V gene's germline CDR1 is SGHKS and CDR2 YYEKEE (reference sequence). This CDR3 is built from 12 residues. Trimming took 2 bases from V and 7 from J, leaving 9 bases between them. The CDR3 region has the DNA TGTGCCAGCAGCTTTCTGGGTCATGAAGCTTTCTTT. Protein sequence: CASSFLGHEAFF. The entire variable domain, with the rest obtained from reference TRBV5-5 and TRBJ1-1, is as follows: DAGVTQSPTHLIKTRGQQVTLRCSPISGHKSVSWYQQVLGQGPQFIFQYYEKEERGRGNFPDRFSARQFPNYSSELNVNALLLGDSALYLCASSFLGHEAFFGQGTRLTVV.

This clonotype was seen many times. V is TRBV6-4 and J is TRBJ2-3; TRBD2 agrees at 8 bases. The CDR3 contains 14 residues. V gave up 6 bases and J gave up 0 bases; unmatched junction bases: 2. Germline loops: CDR1 MRHNA, CDR2 SNTAGT. The CDR3 region has the DNA TGTGCCAGCAGCGGGGGGGCTAGCACAGATACGCAGTATTTT. It yields the protein CASSGGASTDTQYF.

The chain links TRBV12-3 or TRBV12-4 to TRBJ2-2; 7 bases line up with TRBD1. J was trimmed by 8 bases and V by 8 bases; bases with no gene match: 5. The CDR3 loop spans 12 amino acids. CDR3 in amino acids: CASCQGVGELFF. CDR3 coding DNA: TGTGCCAGCTGTCAGGGGGTAGGGGAGCTGTTTTTT.

J is TRBJ2-7 and V is TRBV5-1; 7 bases fit TRBD2. The CDR3 covers 13 residues. J lost 4 bases, V lost 2 bases, and 3 bases had no gene match. In germline, CDR1 is SGHRS, CDR2 YFSETQ. In DNA, the CDR3 is TGCGCCAGCAGCTTTTGGGGGGGATACGAGCAGTACTTC. Its translation is CASSFWGGYEQYF.

This clonotype was detected only a few times. The DNA of the CDR3 is TGTGCCAGCAGTTTCATCGGGGCGGCAACCAGAGAGACCCAGTACTTC. Translation gives CASSFIGAATRETQYF. This chain uses TRBV12-3 or TRBV12-4 with TRBJ2-5; either TRBD1 or TRBD2 may supply D (5 bases each). CDR3 length equals 16 residues. Trimming took off 3 bases at V and 4 bases at J, with 18 bases between the two ends.

This chain links TRBV20-1 with TRBJ1-1; 7 bases are a match to TRBD1. Per germline, CDR1 DFQATT and CDR2 SNEGSKA (reference sequence). V lost 3 bases and J lost 0; bases outside the gene matches: 1. This CDR3 has 13 amino acids. The CDR3 region has the DNA TGCAGTGCTAGGAGGGGGCTGAACACTGAAGCTTTCTTT. Protein: CSARRGLNTEAFF.

This clonotype was detected only a few times. The chain has TRBV27 and TRBJ2-1; no firm D call. Germline CDR1 MNHEY, CDR2 SMNVEV (reference sequence). This CDR3 is built from 16 residues. V shed 5 bases and J shed 8 bases, with 22 bases lying between them. The CDR3 here is CASSLSSLVTHDEQFF. Written as DNA, the CDR3 is TGTGCCAGCAGTCTCTCGTCGTTAGTAACCCACGATGAGCAGTTCTTC.

V usage is TRBV6-1 and J usage is TRBJ2-7; 9 nucleotides line up with TRBD2. The CDR3 sequence is 13 residues long. With V trimmed by 4 bases and J by 2 bases, 0 bases remained unmatched. Per the germline V gene, CDR1 is MNHNS and CDR2 is SASEGT. CDR3 sequence: CASSASGAYEQYV. CDR3 sequence (DNA): TGTGCCAGCAGTGCTAGCGGGGCCTACGAGCAGTACGTC.

The sample holds many counts of this clonotype. Here the CDR3 DNA reads TGTGCCAGCAGCCCGGGACGGAACACCGGGGAGCTGTTTTTT. This codes for CASSPGRNTGELFF. The V and J genes are TRBV18 and TRBJ2-2; either TRBD1 or TRBD2 may supply D (5 bases each). The CDR3 runs to 14 residues. Germline V lookup: CDR1 KGHSH, CDR2 LQKENI. Trimming stripped 8 bases from V and 1 base from J, with 11 bases between.

This chain joins TRBV7-3 and TRBJ2-3; 10 bases are a match to TRBD2. Germline V lookup: CDR1 SGHTA, CDR2 FQGTGA. The CDR3 extends over 15 amino acids. Trimming removed 5 bases from V and 4 bases from J; junction bases left unmatched: 6. The CDR3, as DNA: TGTGCCAGCAGCCTAAGCGGGGGGGCCTCAGATACGCAGTATTTT. Amino acid sequence: CASSLSGGASDTQYF.

This rearrangement joins TRBV3-1 to TRBJ1-3; D possibly corresponds to TRBD1 (6 bases). Trimming shortened V by 2 bases and J by 7 bases, and 18 bases separated the two germline ends. This CDR3 is 16 amino acids long. CDR1 LGHDT and CDR2 YNNKEL come from the germline V gene (reference sequence). The CDR3 here is CASSQQGTNLRNTIYF. The CDR3 coding sequence is TGTGCCAGCAGCCAACAGGGGACGAACCTCCGCAACACCATATATTTT.

J is TRBJ1-4 and V is TRBV6-5; TRBD1 agrees at 7 bases. V shed 2 bases, J shed 1 base, and the junction held 1 base outside the gene matches. This CDR3 comprises 15 residues. Per the germline V gene, CDR1 is MNHEY and CDR2 is SVGAGI. The DNA for the CDR3 is TGTGCCAGCAGTTACAGGGGGCGAACTAATGAAAAACTGTTTTTT. This encodes CASSYRGRTNEKLFF.

There are a few counts of this clonotype. The chain couples TRBV6-5 to TRBJ2-2; D unresolved. The CDR3 loop spans 14 amino acids. The germline V gene has CDR1 MNHEY and CDR2 SVGAGI. Trimming took off 0 bases at V and 7 bases at J, with 9 bases between the two ends. CDR3: CASSYSGINGELFF. Written as DNA, the CDR3 is TGTGCCAGCAGTTACTCAGGGATAAACGGGGAGCTGTTTTTT.